These T cell receptor beta chains were read from a single sample in a study of early T cells in non-severe SARS-CoV-2 infection. In TCRdb, the 5' RACE reads were re-called with MiXCR into one record per CDR3 protein. Here the sample spans tens of thousands of distinct CDR3 sequences, around 4.7% being singletons. The sample taken for sequencing was whole blood. Receptors originate from an adult who was a healthcare worker with PCR-confirmed SARS-CoV-2 infection or an uninfected control (not recorded which). Each CDR3 is given with its conserved first and last residue. A D gene is named only where the DNA matches it firmly. A clone size is listed for some rows: how often the clone was seen (once, few, many), or a class if it is expanded.

abundance	v_gene	d_gene	j_gene	CDR3aa	CDR3nt
.	TRBV5-4	.	TRBJ2-3	CASSSGTSRQYF	TGTGCCAGCAGCTCTGGGACATCCCGGCAGTATTTT
.	TRBV6-5	.	TRBJ2-6	CASLSRRGTGANVLTF	TGTGCCAGCCTCTCACGAAGGGGAACTGGGGCCAACGTCCTGACTTTC
many	TRBV5-8	.	TRBJ1-6	CASSLSSRNSYNSPLHF	TGTGCCAGCAGCTTGAGCTCCAGGAACTCCTATAATTCACCCCTCCACTTT
.	TRBV20-1	.	TRBJ2-7	CSARFGGAGAEYF	TGCAGTGCTAGATTTGGGGGCGCGGGAGCCGAGTACTTC
few	TRBV10-1	TRBD1	TRBJ2-1	CASHRDRDRDEQFF	TGCGCCAGCCATAGGGACAGGGATAGGGATGAGCAGTTCTTC
.	TRBV20-1	.	TRBJ2-7	CSASQSSYEQYF	TGCAGTGCTAGCCAGAGCTCCTACGAGCAGTACTTC
.	TRBV3-1	.	TRBJ1-5	CASSQGVRQPQHF	TGTGCCAGCAGCCAGGGGGTACGACAGCCCCAGCATTTT
many	TRBV11-2	.	TRBJ2-7	CASSPIGRTGTYEQYF	TGTGCCAGCAGCCCAATTGGGCGTACGGGAACCTACGAGCAGTACTTC
few	TRBV11-3	TRBD1	TRBJ2-7	CASSLAGTGSYEQYF	TGTGCCAGCAGCTTAGCTGGGACAGGGTCCTACGAGCAGTACTTC
few	TRBV7-9	TRBD1	TRBJ1-4	CASSTSIRDRDFKNEKLFF	TGTGCCAGCAGCACATCGATCCGGGACAGGGATTTCAAGAATGAAAAACTGTTTTTT
few	TRBV27	.	TRBJ1-2	CASGEIMSGYGYTF	TGTGCCAGCGGGGAGATTATGTCAGGTTATGGCTACACCTTC
many	TRBV7-8	.	TRBJ2-3	CASSFGTPSTDTQYF	TGTGCCAGCAGCTTTGGGACTCCCAGCACAGATACGCAGTATTTT
many	TRBV9	TRBD1	TRBJ2-7	CASSERTGVTYEQYF	TGTGCCAGCAGCGAGAGGACAGGGGTTACCTACGAGCAGTACTTC
many	TRBV10-3	.	TRBJ2-1	CAISRDTSYNEQFF	TGTGCCATCAGTAGGGACACCAGCTACAATGAGCAGTTCTTC
few	TRBV14	.	TRBJ2-3	CASSQDQTDTQYF	TGTGCCAGCAGCCAAGATCAAACAGATACGCAGTATTTT
many	TRBV7-8	.	TRBJ1-6	CASSLTGTRNSPLHF	TGTGCCAGCAGCTTGACCGGGACACGCAATTCACCCCTCCACTTT
few	TRBV29-1	.	TRBJ1-1	CSVLQGSRGTEAFF	TGCAGCGTTCTTCAGGGCAGTCGCGGCACTGAAGCTTTCTTT
many	TRBV3-1	TRBD1	TRBJ1-1	CASSHTGATTEAFF	TGTGCCAGCAGCCACACAGGGGCTACCACTGAAGCTTTCTTT
few	TRBV4-1	.	TRBJ2-3	CASSQSSGARVDTQYF	TGCGCCAGCAGCCAATCTTCGGGGGCGCGGGTAGATACGCAGTATTTT
many	TRBV24-1	.	TRBJ2-5	CATSLKETQYF	TGTGCCACCAGTCTTAAAGAGACCCAGTACTTC
many	TRBV11-2	.	TRBJ2-7	CASSLSGAGFGGEQYF	TGTGCCAGCAGCCTATCTGGGGCGGGCTTCGGCGGAGAGCAGTACTTC
many	TRBV3-1	.	TRBJ1-1	CASSQDLNTEAFF	TGTGCCAGCAGCCAGGATCTGAACACTGAAGCTTTCTTT
many	TRBV6-2/TRBV6-3	.	TRBJ2-7	CASSFDPGSYSYEQYF	TGTGCCAGCAGCTTCGACCCCGGGTCCTACTCCTACGAGCAGTACTTC
many	TRBV11-3	.	TRBJ2-3	CASSLGPSETDTQYF	TGTGCCAGCAGCTTAGGACCTAGCGAGACAGATACGCAGTATTTT
few	TRBV20-1	TRBD2	TRBJ2-3	CSARDRLAGGPDTQYF	TGCAGTGCTAGAGATCGTCTAGCGGGGGGGCCAGATACGCAGTATTTT
many	TRBV7-9	.	TRBJ1-1	CASSFSPQEAFF	TGTGCCAGCAGCTTTTCCCCCCAGGAAGCTTTCTTT
many	TRBV6-5	.	TRBJ2-5	CASGIGESQYF	TGTGCCAGCGGGATTGGGGAGTCCCAGTACTTC
many	TRBV3-1	.	TRBJ2-1	CASSSSTYNEQFF	TGTGCCAGCAGTAGTAGCACCTACAATGAGCAGTTCTTC
few	TRBV4-1	TRBD2	TRBJ2-7	CASSQGSSGLFYEQYF	TGCGCCAGCAGCCAAGGTTCTAGCGGCCTCTTTTACGAGCAGTACTTC
many	TRBV30	TRBD1	TRBJ2-7	CAWHPLDRSYEQYF	TGTGCCTGGCATCCCTTGGACAGGAGTTACGAGCAGTACTTC
.	TRBV7-2	.	TRBJ1-2	CASSLVNGYYGYTF	TGTGCCAGCAGCTTAGTTAACGGATACTATGGCTACACCTTC
many	TRBV5-1	.	TRBJ1-2	CASTGDANYGYTF	TGCGCCAGCACAGGGGACGCTAACTATGGCTACACCTTC
many	TRBV12-3/TRBV12-4	.	TRBJ2-6	CASSLPSRDRIASRPSGANVLTF	TGTGCCAGCAGTCTACCATCTAGAGACAGGATTGCTAGTCGCCCCTCTGGGGCCAACGTCCTGACTTTC
.	TRBV6-1	TRBD2	TRBJ2-5	CASSVAGVIQETQYF	TGTGCCAGCAGTGTTGCGGGAGTTATTCAAGAGACCCAGTACTTC
.	TRBV18	.	TRBJ2-7	CASSPTGPEQYF	TGTGCCAGCTCACCAACAGGCCCCGAGCAGTACTTC
few	TRBV28	.	TRBJ2-6	CASTLPGTGANVLTF	TGTGCCAGCACCCTCCCGGGAACTGGGGCCAACGTCCTGACTTTC
many	TRBV11-3	TRBD1	TRBJ2-1	CASSSDRSSYNEQFF	TGTGCCAGCAGTTCGGACAGGAGCTCCTACAATGAGCAGTTCTTC
few	TRBV7-6	.	TRBJ2-3	CASSLGGPQTDTQYF	TGTGCCAGCAGCTTAGGGGGCCCACAGACAGATACGCAGTATTTT
many	TRBV19	.	TRBJ1-6	CATHNREGPLHF	TGTGCCACCCACAACAGGGAAGGACCCCTCCACTTT
.	TRBV25-1	.	TRBJ2-7	CASSPPGLYYEQYF	TGTGCCAGCAGTCCCCCCGGCCTCTACTACGAGCAGTACTTC
few	TRBV3-1	.	TRBJ2-3	CASSPSGGDTQYF	TGTGCCAGCAGCCCCTCCGGGGGCGATACGCAGTATTTT
.	TRBV14	.	TRBJ2-2	CASSPTDWGELFF	TGTGCCAGCAGCCCGACGGACTGGGGGGAGCTGTTTTTT